This paragraph covers one T cell receptor beta chain sequence. Its specificity is not known. Assay: immunoSEQ multiplex PCR; the TCRdb copy retains only in-frame clones and omits some. Of about 100,000 clones in the sample, 87% were seen once. This specimen belongs to a study of T cell responses to AZD1222 COVID-19 vaccine. There are 15 residues in the CDR3. V shed 4 bases and J shed 0 bases, with 11 bases lying between them. Germline-derived CDR1 and CDR2 are SGHKS and YYEKEE (reference sequence). Overall study results and limits: Only after the peak T cell response were repertoires sampled. Nearly half of the spike-specific TCRs reportedly recognize variant regions that carry no mutations.

This TCR was sampled from an adult in good health. This chain connects TRBV5-5 to TRBJ1-3, with D possibly matching TRBD1 (6 bases). Sequencing was performed on peripheral blood, taken on day 0 of AZD1222 vaccination. The CDR3: CASSGGQSSGNTIYF. CDR3 nucleotides: TGTGCCAGCAGCGGGGGGCAGAGCTCTGGAAACACCATATATTTT.